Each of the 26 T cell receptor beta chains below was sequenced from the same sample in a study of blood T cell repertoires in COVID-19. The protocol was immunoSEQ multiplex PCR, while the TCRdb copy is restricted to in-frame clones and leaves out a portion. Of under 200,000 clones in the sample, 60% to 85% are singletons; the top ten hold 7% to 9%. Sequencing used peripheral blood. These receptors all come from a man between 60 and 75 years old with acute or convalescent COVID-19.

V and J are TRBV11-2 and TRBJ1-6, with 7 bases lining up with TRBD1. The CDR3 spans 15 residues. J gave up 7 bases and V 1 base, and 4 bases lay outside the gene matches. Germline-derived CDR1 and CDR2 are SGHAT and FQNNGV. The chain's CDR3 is CASSLATGPNSPLHF. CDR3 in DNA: TGTGCCAGCAGCTTAGCGACAGGGCCGAATTCACCCCTCCACTTT. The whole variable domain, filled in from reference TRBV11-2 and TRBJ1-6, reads EAGVAQSPRYKIIEKRQSVAFWCNPISGHATLYWYQQILGQGPKLLIQFQNNGVVDDSQLPKDRFSAERLKGVDSTLKIQPAKLEDSAVYLCASSLATGPNSPLHFGNGTRLTVT.

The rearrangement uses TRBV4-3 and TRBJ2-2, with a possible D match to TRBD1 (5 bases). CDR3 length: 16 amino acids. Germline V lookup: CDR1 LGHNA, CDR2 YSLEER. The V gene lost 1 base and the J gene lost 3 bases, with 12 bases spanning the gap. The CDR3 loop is CASSQGYGRDTGELFF. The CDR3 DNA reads TGCGCCAGCAGCCAAGGTTACGGCAGGGACACCGGGGAGCTGTTTTTT.

The CDR3 coding sequence is TGTGCCAGCAGCCAGTCCCGTTCCGGGGAGCTGTTTTTT. It translates to CASSQSRSGELFF. The rearrangement uses TRBV4-2 and TRBJ2-2; no clear D gene. The CDR3 loop spans 13 amino acids. CDR1 and CDR2 (germline): LGHNA, YNFKEQ. Trimming shortened V by 3 bases and J by 6 bases, and 8 bases separated the two germline ends.

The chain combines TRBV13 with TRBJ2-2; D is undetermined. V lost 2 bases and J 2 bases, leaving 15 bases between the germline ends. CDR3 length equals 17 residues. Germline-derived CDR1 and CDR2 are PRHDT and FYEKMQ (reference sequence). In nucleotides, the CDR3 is TGTGCCAGCAGCTTAAAAGCAAGCCGCCGCAACACCGGGGAGCTGTTTTTT. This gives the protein CASSLKASRRNTGELFF.

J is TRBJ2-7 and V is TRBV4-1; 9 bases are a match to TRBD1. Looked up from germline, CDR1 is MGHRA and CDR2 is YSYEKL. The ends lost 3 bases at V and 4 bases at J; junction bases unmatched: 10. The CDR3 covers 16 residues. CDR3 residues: CASSQVLGQGRYEQYF. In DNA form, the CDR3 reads TGCGCCAGCAGCCAGGTCTTAGGACAGGGGCGGTACGAGCAGTACTTC.

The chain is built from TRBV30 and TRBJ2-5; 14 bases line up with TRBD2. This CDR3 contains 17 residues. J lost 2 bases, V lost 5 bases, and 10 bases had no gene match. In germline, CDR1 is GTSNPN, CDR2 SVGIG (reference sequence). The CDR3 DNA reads TGTGCCTGGTTACCCATCGGACTAGCGGGGGGTCAAGAGACCCAGTACTTC. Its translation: CAWLPIGLAGGQETQYF.

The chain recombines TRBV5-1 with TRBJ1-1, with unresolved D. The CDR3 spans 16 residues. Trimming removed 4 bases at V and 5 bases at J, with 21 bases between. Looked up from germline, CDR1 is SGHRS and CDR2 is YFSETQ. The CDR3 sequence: CASSLSGRGGETEAFF. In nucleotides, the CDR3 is TGCGCCAGCAGCCTATCCGGACGGGGTGGGGAGACTGAAGCTTTCTTT.

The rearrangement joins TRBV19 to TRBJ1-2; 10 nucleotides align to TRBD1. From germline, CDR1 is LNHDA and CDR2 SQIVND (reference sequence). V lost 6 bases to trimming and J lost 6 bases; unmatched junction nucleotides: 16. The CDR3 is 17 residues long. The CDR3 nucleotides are TGTGCCAGTAGCCCTACAAGACAGGGGGCAGTTATGGATGGCTACACCTTC. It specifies CASSPTRQGAVMDGYTF.

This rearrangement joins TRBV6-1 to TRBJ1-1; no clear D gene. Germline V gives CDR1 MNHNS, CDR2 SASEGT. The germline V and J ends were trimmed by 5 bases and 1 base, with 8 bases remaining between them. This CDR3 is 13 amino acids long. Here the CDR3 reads CASSWEENTEAFF. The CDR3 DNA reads TGTGCCAGCAGTTGGGAGGAGAACACTGAAGCTTTCTTT.

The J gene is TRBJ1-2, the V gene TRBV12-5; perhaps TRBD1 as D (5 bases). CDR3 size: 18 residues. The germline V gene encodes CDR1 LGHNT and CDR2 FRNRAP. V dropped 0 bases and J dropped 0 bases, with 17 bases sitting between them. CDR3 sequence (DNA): TGTGCTAGTGGTTTGGTACACCGGGGGACGGGGTCTAACTATGGCTACACCTTC. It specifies CASGLVHRGTGSNYGYTF.

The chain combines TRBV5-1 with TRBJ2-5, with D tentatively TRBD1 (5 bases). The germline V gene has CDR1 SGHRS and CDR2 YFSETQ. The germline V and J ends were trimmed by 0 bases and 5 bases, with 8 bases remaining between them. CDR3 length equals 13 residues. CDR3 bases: TGCGCCAGCAGCTTGGGAAGGGGTGAGACCCAGTACTTC. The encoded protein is CASSLGRGETQYF. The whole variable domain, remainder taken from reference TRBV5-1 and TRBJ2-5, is KAGVTQTPRYLIKTRGQQVTLSCSPISGHRSVSWYQQTPGQGLQFLFEYFSETQRNKGNFPGRFSGRQFSNSRSEMNVSTLELGDSALYLCASSLGRGETQYFGPGTRLLVL.

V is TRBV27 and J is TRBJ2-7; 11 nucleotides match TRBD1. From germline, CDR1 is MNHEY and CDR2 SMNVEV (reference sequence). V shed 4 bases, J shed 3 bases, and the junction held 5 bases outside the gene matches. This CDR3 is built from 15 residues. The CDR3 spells CASSWGGTGGYEQYF. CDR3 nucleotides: TGTGCCAGCAGTTGGGGGGGGACAGGGGGCTACGAGCAGTACTTC.

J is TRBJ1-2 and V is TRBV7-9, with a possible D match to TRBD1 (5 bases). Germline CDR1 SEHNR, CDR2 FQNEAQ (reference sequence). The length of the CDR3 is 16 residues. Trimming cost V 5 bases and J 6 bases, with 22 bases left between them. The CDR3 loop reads CASSPPLMEGRDGYTF. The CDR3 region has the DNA TGTGCCAGCAGCCCCCCTCTGATGGAGGGACGGGATGGCTACACCTTC.

The CDR3 loop reads CARSFSGETQYF. The CDR3 DNA reads TGTGCCAGAAGCTTCTCAGGGGAGACCCAGTACTTC. V gene TRBV7-5 combines with J gene TRBJ2-5; whether TRBD1, the table's D call, matches the DNA was not checked. TRBV7-5 is shown as a pseudogene. CDR3 size: 12 residues.

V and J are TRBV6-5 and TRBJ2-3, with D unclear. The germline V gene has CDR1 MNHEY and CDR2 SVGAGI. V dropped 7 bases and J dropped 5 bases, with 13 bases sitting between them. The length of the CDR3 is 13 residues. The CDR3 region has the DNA TGTGCCAGCACCACTGGTTTTAAAGATACGCAGTATTTT. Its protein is CASTTGFKDTQYF.

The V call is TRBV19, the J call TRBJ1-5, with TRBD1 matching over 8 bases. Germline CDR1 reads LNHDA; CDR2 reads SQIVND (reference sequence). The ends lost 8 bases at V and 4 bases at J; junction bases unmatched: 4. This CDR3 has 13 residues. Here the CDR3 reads CASQDRANQPQHF. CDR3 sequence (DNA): TGTGCCAGTCAGGACAGGGCAAATCAGCCCCAGCATTTT.

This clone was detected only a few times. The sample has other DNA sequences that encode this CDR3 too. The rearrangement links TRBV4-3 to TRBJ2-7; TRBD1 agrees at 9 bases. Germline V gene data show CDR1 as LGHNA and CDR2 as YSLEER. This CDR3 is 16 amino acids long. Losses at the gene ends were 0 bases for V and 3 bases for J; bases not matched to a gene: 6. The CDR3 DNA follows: TGCGCCAGCAGCCAAGATCCGGGACAGGGCCGCTACGAGCAGTACTTC. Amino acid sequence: CASSQDPGQGRYEQYF.

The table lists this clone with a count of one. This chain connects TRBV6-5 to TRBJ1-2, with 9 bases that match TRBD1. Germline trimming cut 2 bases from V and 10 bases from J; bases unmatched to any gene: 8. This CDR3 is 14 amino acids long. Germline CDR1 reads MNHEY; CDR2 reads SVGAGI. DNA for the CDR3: TGTGCCAGCAGTTACGGACAGGGGAATTCTGACTACACCTTC. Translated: CASSYGQGNSDYTF.

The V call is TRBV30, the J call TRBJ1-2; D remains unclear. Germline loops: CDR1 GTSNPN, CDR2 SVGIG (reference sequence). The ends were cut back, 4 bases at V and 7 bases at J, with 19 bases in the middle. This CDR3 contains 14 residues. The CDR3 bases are TGTGCCTGGAATGGGCCCACAAAGTCGGTTGGCTACACCTTC. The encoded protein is CAWNGPTKSVGYTF.

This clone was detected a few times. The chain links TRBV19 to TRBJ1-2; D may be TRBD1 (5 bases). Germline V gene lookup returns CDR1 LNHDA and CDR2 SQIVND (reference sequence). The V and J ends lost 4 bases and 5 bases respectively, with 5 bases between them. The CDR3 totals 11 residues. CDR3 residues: CASSTGYGYTF. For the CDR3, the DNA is TGTGCCAGTAGTACAGGGTATGGCTACACCTTC.

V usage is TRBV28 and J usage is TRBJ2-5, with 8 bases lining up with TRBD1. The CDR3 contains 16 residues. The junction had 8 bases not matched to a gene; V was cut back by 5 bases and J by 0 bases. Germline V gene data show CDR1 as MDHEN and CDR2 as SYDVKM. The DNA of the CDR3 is TGTGCCAGCAGTCTGACAGGGGCCACCGACCAAGAGACCCAGTACTTC. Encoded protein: CASSLTGATDQETQYF.

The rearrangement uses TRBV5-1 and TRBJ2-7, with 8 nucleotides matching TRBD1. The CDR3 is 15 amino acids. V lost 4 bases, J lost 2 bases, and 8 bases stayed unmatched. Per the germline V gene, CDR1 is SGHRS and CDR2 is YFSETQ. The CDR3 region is CASSARTGLTYEQYF. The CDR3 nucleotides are TGCGCCAGCAGCGCACGGACAGGGTTAACCTACGAGCAGTACTTC. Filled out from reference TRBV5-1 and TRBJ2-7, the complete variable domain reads KAGVTQTPRYLIKTRGQQVTLSCSPISGHRSVSWYQQTPGQGLQFLFEYFSETQRNKGNFPGRFSGRQFSNSRSEMNVSTLELGDSALYLCASSARTGLTYEQYFGPGTRLTVT.

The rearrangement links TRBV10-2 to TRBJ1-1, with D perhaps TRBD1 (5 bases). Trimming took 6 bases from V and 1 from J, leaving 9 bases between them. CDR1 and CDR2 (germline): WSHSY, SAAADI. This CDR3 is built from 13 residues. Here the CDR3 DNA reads TGCGCCAGCAGGACAACAGGGAACACTGAAGCTTTCTTT. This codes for CASRTTGNTEAFF.

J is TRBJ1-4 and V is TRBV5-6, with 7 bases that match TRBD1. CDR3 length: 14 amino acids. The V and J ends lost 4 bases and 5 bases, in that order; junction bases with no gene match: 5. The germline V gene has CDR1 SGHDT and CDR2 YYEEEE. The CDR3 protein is CASSQDRVNEKLFF. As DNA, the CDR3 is TGTGCCAGCAGCCAAGACAGGGTGAATGAAAAACTGTTTTTT. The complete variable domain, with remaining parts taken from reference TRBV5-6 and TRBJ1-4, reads DAGVTQSPTHLIKTRGQQVTLRCSPKSGHDTVSWYQQALGQGPQFIFQYYEEEERQRGNFPDRFSGHQFPNYSSELNVNALLLGDSALYLCASSQDRVNEKLFFGSGTQLSVL.

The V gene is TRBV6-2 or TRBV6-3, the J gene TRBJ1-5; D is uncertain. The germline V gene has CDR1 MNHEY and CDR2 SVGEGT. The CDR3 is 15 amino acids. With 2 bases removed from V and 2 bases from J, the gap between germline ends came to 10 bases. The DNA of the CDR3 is TGTGCCAGCAGTTACGTCGGGGATGGCAATCAGCCCCAGCATTTT. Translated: CASSYVGDGNQPQHF.

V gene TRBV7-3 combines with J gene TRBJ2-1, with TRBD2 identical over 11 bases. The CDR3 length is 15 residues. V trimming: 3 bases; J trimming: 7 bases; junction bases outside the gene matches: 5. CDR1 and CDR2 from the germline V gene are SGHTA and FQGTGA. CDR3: CASSFSGGAGNEQFF. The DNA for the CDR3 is TGTGCCAGCAGCTTTAGCGGGGGGGCCGGGAATGAGCAGTTCTTC.